Each of the 32 T cell receptor beta chains below was sequenced from the same sample in a study of cytomegalovirus exposure and HLA in healthy donors. With 60 Vbeta and 13 Jbeta primers, the PCR was carried out. Profiled with immunoSEQ multiplex PCR; TCRdb holds only in-frame clones, not every one. Altogether 95,000 to 150,000 clones are present, approximately 79% being singletons, with the ten largest covering about 2%. The sample comprised PBMCs. Receptors were obtained from a young man in good health and CMV-seronegative.

The V call is TRBV28, the J call TRBJ2-1; 9 bases map to TRBD2. The CDR3 loop spans 19 amino acids. Germline assignment: CDR1 MDHEN and CDR2 SYDVKM. Losses at the gene ends were 3 bases for V and 0 bases for J; bases not matched to a gene: 12. In DNA, the CDR3 is TGTGCCAGCAGTTTTTTCCGAGCGGGGGGCCGGAGCTCCTACAATGAGCAGTTCTTC. It specifies CASSFFRAGGRSSYNEQFF.

The gene calls are TRBV7-9 and TRBJ2-7; unclear D gene. V shed 5 bases and J shed 4 bases, with 9 bases lying between them. The CDR3 totals 12 residues. In germline, CDR1 is SEHNR, CDR2 FQNEAQ (reference sequence). The CDR3 coding sequence is TGTGCCAGCAGCATTACAGAGTACGAGCAGTACTTC. Translating gives CASSITEYEQYF.

This clone appeared a few times. Other DNA variants within this sample encode the same CDR3. The V and J genes are TRBV6-6 and TRBJ2-7, with D perhaps matching TRBD1 (5 bases). Germline V lookup: CDR1 MNHNY, CDR2 SVGAGI (reference sequence). CDR3 size: 14 residues. The V and J ends lost 6 bases and 4 bases respectively, with 16 bases between them. The CDR3 here is CASSFETGAYEQYF. CDR3 in DNA: TGTGCCAGCAGCTTCGAGACTGGGGCATACGAGCAGTACTTC.

On this clone itself: The junction and the germline gene differ at one end; a read error may be behind it. The chain employs TRBV5-1 and TRBJ2-4, with 9 bases that match TRBD2. The CDR3 is 15 residues long. Germline V gene lookup returns CDR1 SGHRS and CDR2 YFSETQ. The chain's CDR3 is CASSSSSGAQNLQYF. The CDR3, as DNA: TGCGCCAGCAGCTCCTCTAGCGGGGCCCAAAACCTTCAGTACTTC.

A remark on this clone: The sample carries other DNA sequences with the same CDR3. The chain recombines TRBV28 with TRBJ1-1, with D uncertain. V was cut by 8 bases and J by 4 bases, with 11 bases left in between. The CDR3 is made up of 12 amino acids. The germline CDR1 and CDR2 sequences are MDHEN and SYDVKM. For the CDR3, the DNA is TGTGCCAGCTCCTCAGGAGGCACTGAAGCTTTCTTT. It translates to CASSSGGTEAFF.

The CDR3 is CASSVVSGGAGPDTQYF. The CDR3, as DNA: TGTGCCAGCAGCGTAGTTAGCGGGGGGGCCGGGCCAGATACGCAGTATTTT. The V and J genes are TRBV9 and TRBJ2-3; 11 positions agree with TRBD2. Germline loops: CDR1 SGDLS, CDR2 YYNGEE. The CDR3 spans 17 residues. V lost 0 bases to trimming and J lost 4 bases; unmatched junction nucleotides: 7.

This clone has a single count. The rearrangement joins TRBV28 to TRBJ1-2, with 9 bases identical to TRBD1. Unmatched junction bases numbered 1, after V lost 8 bases and J lost 0 bases. The germline CDR1 and CDR2 sequences are MDHEN and SYDVKM. CDR3 length: 13 amino acids. The CDR3 DNA follows: TGTGCCAGCCGGGACAGGGCTAACTATGGCTACACCTTC. Translating it yields CASRDRANYGYTF.

This chain connects TRBV5-1 to TRBJ2-3; 7 bases map to TRBD2. Germline V gives CDR1 SGHRS, CDR2 YFSETQ. Unmatched junction bases numbered 11, after V lost 3 bases and J lost 1 base. There are 17 residues in the CDR3. Written as DNA, the CDR3 is TGCGCCAGCAGCTACCATAGAAGCGGGATTCGCACAGATACGCAGTATTTT. This sequence encodes CASSYHRSGIRTDTQYF.

The chain joins TRBV19 to TRBJ1-1; tentatively, D is TRBD1 (5 bases). The CDR3 totals 14 residues. The V end lost 5 bases, the J end lost 8 bases, and 18 bases lay between the germline ends. Germline assignment: CDR1 LNHDA and CDR2 SQIVND (reference sequence). The DNA for the CDR3 is TGTGCCAGTAGTCGGCCCGCGGCGGGGCCAGAAGCTTTCTTT. Its translation is CASSRPAAGPEAFF.

The chain combines TRBV7-2 with TRBJ1-6; D possibly corresponds to TRBD1 (5 bases). Trimming took 0 bases from V and 6 from J, leaving 15 bases between them. CDR1 and CDR2 from the germline V gene are SGHTA and FQGNSA. This CDR3 comprises 17 residues. In nucleotides, the CDR3 is TGTGCCAGCAGCTTAGCTTTAAGGGGTCAAGGTAATTCACCCCTCCACTTT. Protein product: CASSLALRGQGNSPLHF.

The chain has TRBV27 and TRBJ1-5; tentative D call: TRBD1 (6 bases). This CDR3 is 18 amino acids long. The V end was cut by 5 bases, the J end by 0 bases, with 20 bases between. Per germline, CDR1 MNHEY and CDR2 SMNVEV (reference sequence). CDR3 amino acids: CASSPDRPLSYSNQPQHF. DNA of the CDR3: TGTGCCAGCAGTCCCGACAGGCCCCTATCGTATAGCAATCAGCCCCAGCATTTT.

This chain links TRBV9 with TRBJ2-2, with TRBD1 as a possible D gene (6 bases). The CDR3 totals 18 residues. CDR1 is SGDLS and CDR2 is YYNGEE in the germline V gene. The ends were cut back, 6 bases at V and 5 bases at J, with 26 bases in the middle. CDR3 protein: CASKPGTRPEEPTGELFF. Written as DNA, the CDR3 is TGTGCCAGCAAACCCGGGACACGGCCTGAAGAACCTACCGGGGAGCTGTTTTTT.

The CDR3: CASSEQGSYEQYF. The CDR3 nucleotides read TGCGCCAGCAGTGAGCAGGGATCCTACGAGCAGTACTTC. V gene TRBV10-1 combines with J gene TRBJ2-7; the D gene is possibly TRBD1 (5 bases). CDR3 length: 13 amino acids. V lost 2 bases, J lost 1 base, and 6 bases lay in between. CDR1 WNHNN and CDR2 SYGVQD come from the germline V gene (reference sequence).

This chain links TRBV6-5 with TRBJ1-6; D is unclear. The CDR3 covers 12 residues. Germline V gene data show CDR1 as MNHEY and CDR2 as SVGAGI. Trimming took 6 bases from V and 10 from J, leaving 10 bases between them. CDR3 coding DNA: TGTGCCAGCAGGTCAGCGGGCTCACCCCTCCACTTT. It translates to CASRSAGSPLHF.

This clone is a singleton in its sample. The chain carries TRBV7-2 and TRBJ1-2; 7 bases line up with TRBD1. V lost 1 base, J lost 7 bases, and 3 bases stayed unmatched. Germline V lookup: CDR1 SGHTA, CDR2 FQGNSA. The CDR3 is made up of 13 amino acids. The CDR3 sequence: CASSLGDRVGYTF. The DNA for the CDR3 is TGTGCCAGCAGCTTAGGCGACAGGGTTGGCTACACCTTC.

The gene calls are TRBV18 and TRBJ1-5; maybe TRBD1 (6 bases). The CDR3 has 15 residues. Between the trimmed V and J ends, which lost 3 bases and 5 bases, there was a span of 14 bases. The germline CDR1 and CDR2 sequences are KGHSH and LQKENI. The CDR3 region has the DNA TGTGCCAGCTCACCCCAGGGAGGGGGGGATCAGCCCCAGCATTTT. As protein: CASSPQGGGDQPQHF.

The V gene is TRBV28, the J gene TRBJ1-1; 8 nucleotides match TRBD1. This CDR3 has 11 amino acids. Trimming cost V 8 bases and J 10 bases; bases outside gene matches: 6. Germline V gives CDR1 MDHEN, CDR2 SYDVKM. Written as DNA, the CDR3 is TGTGCCAGCGAGACAGGGGCGGTAGCTTTCTTT. Translation gives CASETGAVAFF.

The chain joins TRBV29-1 to TRBJ1-2, with a possible D match to TRBD1 (5 bases). V was cut by 3 bases and J by 4 bases, with 9 bases left in between. The CDR3 totals 12 residues. The germline CDR1 and CDR2 sequences are SQVTM and ANQGSEA. The CDR3 region is CSVDPRVYGYTF. The CDR3 region has the DNA TGCAGCGTTGACCCCAGGGTCTATGGCTACACCTTC.

The CDR3 coding sequence is TGTGCCAGCGTAGCGGGGGGGCAAAGAGAGACCCAGTACTTC. It is translated as CASVAGGQRETQYF. The genes are TRBV28 and TRBJ2-5, with 11 positions matching TRBD2. After removal of 8 bases from V and 4 bases from J, the junction contained 6 bases not matched to a gene. CDR1 and CDR2 (germline): MDHEN, SYDVKM. The CDR3 spans 14 residues.

J is TRBJ1-6 and V is TRBV5-1; TRBD1 agrees at 7 bases. There are 15 residues in the CDR3. Germline V CDR1 and CDR2: SGHRS, YFSETQ. The trim removed 4 bases at V and 0 bases at J, leaving 1 base unmatched. The CDR3 protein is CASSGDSSYNSPLHF. The CDR3 nucleotides are TGCGCCAGCAGCGGGGACAGCTCCTATAATTCACCCCTCCACTTT.

The gene calls are TRBV4-3 and TRBJ2-1; TRBD1 matches at 8 bases. CDR1 and CDR2 (germline): LGHNA, YSLEER. CDR3 length: 16 residues. Unmatched junction bases numbered 8, after V lost 0 bases and J lost 7 bases. The CDR3 spells CASSQEARGQGNEQFF. CDR3 nucleotides: TGCGCCAGCAGCCAAGAGGCCAGGGGGCAGGGGAATGAGCAGTTCTTC.

V and J are TRBV6-1 and TRBJ1-3, with TRBD1 matching 9 bases. CDR3 length equals 15 residues. The germline V gene has CDR1 MNHNS and CDR2 SASEGT. J was trimmed by 6 bases and V by 1 base; bases with no gene match: 4. CDR3 DNA: TGTGCCAGCAGTGAAGGGGGACAGGGTGCAAACACCATATATTTT. Encoded protein: CASSEGGQGANTIYF.

The chain is built from TRBV15 and TRBJ1-5; D is uncertain. Germline CDR1 LNHNV, CDR2 YYDKDF (reference sequence). Trimming removed 2 bases from V and 4 bases from J, with 12 bases in between. This CDR3 is built from 15 residues. DNA of the CDR3: TGTGCCACCAGCAGATCCAATACGGGTAATCAGCCCCAGCATTTT. Translation: CATSRSNTGNQPQHF.

The chain is built from TRBV7-9 and TRBJ2-7, with 11 bases that match TRBD1. Unmatched junction bases numbered 4, after V lost 5 bases and J lost 4 bases. CDR3 length: 14 amino acids. Per germline, CDR1 SEHNR and CDR2 FQNEAQ (reference sequence). Written as DNA, the CDR3 is TGTGCCAGCAGCCCCGGGACAGGGGGTTACGAGCAGTACTTC. This encodes CASSPGTGGYEQYF.

The V gene is TRBV15, the J gene TRBJ2-2, with TRBD1 matching over 10 bases. The ends lost 0 bases at V and 5 bases at J; junction bases unmatched: 3. The CDR3 has 16 amino acids. CDR1 and CDR2 from the germline V gene are LNHNV and YYDKDF (reference sequence). As DNA, the CDR3 is TGTGCCACCAGCAGAGATAAGGGACAGGGGACCGGGGAGCTGTTTTTT. Its translation is CATSRDKGQGTGELFF. Full variable domain (outside the CDR3, taken from reference TRBV15 and TRBJ2-2): DAMVIQNPRYQVTQFGKPVTLSCSQTLNHNVMYWYQQKSSQAPKLLFHYYDKDFNNEADTPDNFQSRRPNTSFCFLDIRSPGLGDTAMYLCATSRDKGQGTGELFFGEGSRLTVL.

The rearrangement joins TRBV15 to TRBJ2-2, with a tentative D call TRBD2 (6 bases). Germline CDR1 and CDR2: LNHNV and YYDKDF (reference sequence). CDR3 size: 17 residues. V lost 0 bases to trimming and J lost 3 bases, with 14 bases between them. CDR3 sequence reads: CATSRDSGLGDTGELFF. The CDR3 bases are TGTGCCACCAGCAGAGATTCGGGACTCGGGGACACCGGGGAGCTGTTTTTT.

The rearrangement joins TRBV5-1 to TRBJ2-7, with 7 bases aligning to TRBD2. J was trimmed by 6 bases and V by 0 bases; bases with no gene match: 3. CDR1 and CDR2 (germline): SGHRS, YFSETQ. The CDR3 contains 13 residues. The CDR3 DNA reads as TGCGCCAGCAGCTTGGCCGGGGGGATCGAGCAGTACTTC. It yields the protein CASSLAGGIEQYF.

The chain employs TRBV19 and TRBJ2-5, with D maybe TRBD1 (6 bases). There are 16 residues in the CDR3. Per the germline V gene, CDR1 is LNHDA and CDR2 is SQIVND (reference sequence). Between the trimmed V and J ends, which lost 5 bases and 4 bases, there was a span of 20 bases. Written as DNA, the CDR3 is TGTGCCAGTAGTCCACAGGGTTCGGTGAGGGTAGAGACCCAGTACTTC. Translated: CASSPQGSVRVETQYF. The full variable domain, its missing parts supplied by reference TRBV19 and TRBJ2-5, is DGGITQSPKYLFRKEGQNVTLSCEQNLNHDAMYWYRQDPGQGLRLIYYSQIVNDFQKGDIAEGYSVSREKKESFPLTVTSAQKNPTAFYLCASSPQGSVRVETQYFGPGTRLLVL.

J is TRBJ2-3 and V is TRBV15, with D perhaps matching TRBD2 (6 bases). Per the germline V gene, CDR1 is LNHNV and CDR2 is YYDKDF (reference sequence). There are 13 residues in the CDR3. The V gene lost 6 bases and the J gene lost 2 bases, with 9 bases spanning the gap. The DNA for the CDR3 is TGTGCCACCAGTAGGAGGGACACAGATACGCAGTATTTT. It yields the protein CATSRRDTDTQYF.

V gene TRBV28 combines with J gene TRBJ2-7; D gene ambiguous. Trimming removed 7 bases at V and 3 bases at J, with 16 bases between. The CDR3 runs 14 residues. The germline CDR1 and CDR2 sequences are MDHEN and SYDVKM. CDR3 amino acids: CASTLGRYGYEQYF. CDR3 DNA: TGTGCCAGCACCCTCGGCAGGTATGGCTACGAGCAGTACTTC.

The rearrangement links TRBV5-5 to TRBJ1-1, with TRBD1 matching 10 bases. Germline V gene lookup returns CDR1 SGHKS and CDR2 YYEKEE (reference sequence). The CDR3 consists of 14 residues. V lost 3 bases, J lost 1 base, and 0 bases stayed unmatched. DNA of the CDR3: TGTGCCAGCAGCTGGACAGGGGGGAACACTGAAGCTTTCTTT. Amino acid sequence: CASSWTGGNTEAFF.

This CDR3 reads CASSPIRTSADTQYF. In DNA form, the CDR3 reads TGCGCCAGCAGCCCCATCCGAACTAGCGCGGATACGCAGTATTTT. This chain joins TRBV4-1 and TRBJ2-3; 7 bases are shared with TRBD2. The CDR3 covers 15 residues. The germline V gene has CDR1 MGHRA and CDR2 YSYEKL. V lost 4 bases to trimming and J lost 6 bases; unmatched junction nucleotides: 10.